This TCR beta chain was sequenced during a study of shared clonotypes between healthy human individuals. Across the whole study: Aged 18 to 49, the donors were a couple of women and a few men. Donors had three CD4 naive, three CD4 memory, two CD8 naive and one CD8 memory plate apiece. Points from the study as a whole: Some naive CD4 clonotypes, roughly 5%, turned up in common across a handful of donors.

Sequenced by immunoSEQ multiplex PCR; TCRdb stores in-frame clones only, minus some. Here the sample spans millions of clones, approximately 92% being singletons. Per the germline V gene, CDR1 is LNHDA and CDR2 is SQIVND (reference sequence). Trimming took off 9 bases at V and 6 bases at J, with 15 bases between the two ends. This CDR3 is built from 14 residues. For this clone: What it recognizes is unknown. The identical CDR3 is also encoded by other nucleotide sequences in the sample.

Sequencing was done on a sample of naive CD4+ T cells sorted from blood. Documented subset: CD45RA+ positively selected. This TCR was sampled from a man between 18 and 35 years old in good health. The V and J genes are TRBV19 and TRBJ1-6; tentatively, D is TRBD1 (6 bases). The CDR3 sequence: CASSRTEFNSPLHF. The CDR3 DNA is TGTGCCAGCTCGAGGACAGAATTTAATTCACCCCTCCACTTT.